This entry is about one T cell receptor beta chain. What it binds is unknown. PCR primers comprised 60 Vbeta and 13 Jbeta primers. Per the original methods: Later reanalysis found about 78 million unique TCR beta chains, around 10 million of them shared. Libraries were prepared by immunoSEQ multiplex PCR; TCRdb keeps only in-frame clonotypes and omits some of them. V and J calls and clone size follow that table, whereas D and trimming were derived from the DNA. The profile covers fewer than 250,000 clones, with approximately 86% appearing a single time and 1.5% to 2% taken by the ten largest. The sample originates from a study of cytomegalovirus exposure and HLA in healthy donors. Whole-study findings and limits: Upon later analysis, HLA-associated TCR beta chains proved more clonally expanded than other, equally common chains. Later on, analysis showed that most CMV-associated TCR beta chains appeared to be HLA-restricted.

The sample comprised PBMCs. The sequence came from a woman aged 18-30 years in good health and CMV-seronegative.

The CDR3 protein is CASSLAGITYEQYF. CDR3 nucleotide sequence: TGCGCCAGCAGTCTAGCGGGGATAACCTACGAGCAGTACTTC. V is TRBV5-1 and J is TRBJ2-7, with 9 bases matching TRBD2. CDR1 and CDR2 from the germline V gene are SGHRS and YFSETQ. The ends lost 5 bases at V and 2 bases at J; junction bases unmatched: 5. The CDR3 runs to 14 residues.